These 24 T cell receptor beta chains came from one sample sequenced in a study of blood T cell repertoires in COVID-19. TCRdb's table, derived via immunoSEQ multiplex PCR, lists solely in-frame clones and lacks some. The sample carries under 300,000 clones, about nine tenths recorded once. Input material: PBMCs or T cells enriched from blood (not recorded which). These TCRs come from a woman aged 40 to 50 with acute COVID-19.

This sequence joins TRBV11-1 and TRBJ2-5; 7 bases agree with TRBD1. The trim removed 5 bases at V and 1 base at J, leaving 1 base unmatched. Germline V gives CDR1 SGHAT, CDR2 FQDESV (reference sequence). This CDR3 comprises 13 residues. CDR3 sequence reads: CASSRDSQETQYF. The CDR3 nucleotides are TGTGCCAGCAGCCGGGACAGCCAAGAGACCCAGTACTTC. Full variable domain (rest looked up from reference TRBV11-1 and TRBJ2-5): EAEVAQSPRYKITEKSQAVAFWCDPISGHATLYWYRQILGQGPELLVQFQDESVVDDSQLPKDRFSAERLKGVDSTLKIQPAELGDSAMYLCASSRDSQETQYFGPGTRLLVL.

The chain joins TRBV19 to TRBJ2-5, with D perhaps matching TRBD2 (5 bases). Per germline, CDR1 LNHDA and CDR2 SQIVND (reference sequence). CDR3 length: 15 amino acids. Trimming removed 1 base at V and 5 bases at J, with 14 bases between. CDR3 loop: CASSIVQRVGETQYF. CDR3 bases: TGTGCCAGTAGTATAGTACAGAGGGTCGGGGAGACCCAGTACTTC.

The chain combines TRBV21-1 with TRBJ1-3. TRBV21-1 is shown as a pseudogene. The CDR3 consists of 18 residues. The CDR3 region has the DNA TGTGCCAGCAGCAAAGAGGAGGGCAGAACTAACGAGGGAAACACCATATATTTT. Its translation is CASSKEEGRTNEGNTIYF.

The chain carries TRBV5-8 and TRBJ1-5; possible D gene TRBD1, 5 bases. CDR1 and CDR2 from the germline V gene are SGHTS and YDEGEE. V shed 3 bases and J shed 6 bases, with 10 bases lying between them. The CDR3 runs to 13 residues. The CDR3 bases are TGTGCCAGCAGCTCAGGGCCCCTTCAGCCCCAGCATTTT. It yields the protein CASSSGPLQPQHF.

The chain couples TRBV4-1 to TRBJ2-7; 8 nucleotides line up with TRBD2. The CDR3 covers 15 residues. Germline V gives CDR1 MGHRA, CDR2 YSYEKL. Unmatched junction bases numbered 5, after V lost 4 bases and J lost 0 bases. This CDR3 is CASSLTSVSSYEQYF. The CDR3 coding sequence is TGCGCCAGCAGCCTGACTAGCGTCAGCTCCTACGAGCAGTACTTC.

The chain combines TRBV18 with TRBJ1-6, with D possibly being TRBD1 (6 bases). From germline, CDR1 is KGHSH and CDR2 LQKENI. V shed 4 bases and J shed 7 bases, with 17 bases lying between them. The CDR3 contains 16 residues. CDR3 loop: CASSQNRDTKNSPLHF. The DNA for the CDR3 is TGTGCCAGCTCACAGAACCGGGACACCAAGAATTCACCCCTCCACTTT. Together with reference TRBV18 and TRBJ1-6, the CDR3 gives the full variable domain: NAGVMQNPRHLVRRRGQEARLRCSPMKGHSHVYWYRQLPEEGLKFMVYLQKENIIDESGMPKERFSAEFPKEGPSILRIQQVVRGDSAAYFCASSQNRDTKNSPLHFGNGTRLTVT.

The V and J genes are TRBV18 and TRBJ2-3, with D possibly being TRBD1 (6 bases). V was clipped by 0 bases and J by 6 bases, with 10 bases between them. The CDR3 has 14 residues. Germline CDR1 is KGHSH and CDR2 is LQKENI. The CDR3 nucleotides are TGTGCCAGCTCACCACCGGGACACGCTGATACGCAGTATTTT. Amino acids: CASSPPGHADTQYF. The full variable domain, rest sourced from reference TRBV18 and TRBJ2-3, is NAGVMQNPRHLVRRRGQEARLRCSPMKGHSHVYWYRQLPEEGLKFMVYLQKENIIDESGMPKERFSAEFPKEGPSILRIQQVVRGDSAAYFCASSPPGHADTQYFGPGTRLTVL.

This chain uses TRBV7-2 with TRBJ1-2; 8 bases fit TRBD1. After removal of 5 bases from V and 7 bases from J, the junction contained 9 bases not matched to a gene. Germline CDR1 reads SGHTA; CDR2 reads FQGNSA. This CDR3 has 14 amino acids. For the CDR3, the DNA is TGTGCCAGCAGCCTAGGGGGACAGGTTCTTGGCTACACCTTC. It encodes CASSLGGQVLGYTF.

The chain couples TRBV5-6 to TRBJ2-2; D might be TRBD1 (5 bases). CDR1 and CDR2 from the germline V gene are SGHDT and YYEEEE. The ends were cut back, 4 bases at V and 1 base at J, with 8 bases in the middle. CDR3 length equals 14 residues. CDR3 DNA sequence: TGTGCCAGCAGCGCTACAGGGAACACCGGGGAGCTGTTTTTT. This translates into CASSATGNTGELFF.

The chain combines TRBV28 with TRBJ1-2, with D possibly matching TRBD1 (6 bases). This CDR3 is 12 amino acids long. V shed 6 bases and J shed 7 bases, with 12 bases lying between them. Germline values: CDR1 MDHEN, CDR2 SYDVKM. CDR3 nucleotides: TGTGCCAGCAGCAAGTCGACAGGTGGCTACACCTTC. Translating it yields CASSKSTGGYTF.

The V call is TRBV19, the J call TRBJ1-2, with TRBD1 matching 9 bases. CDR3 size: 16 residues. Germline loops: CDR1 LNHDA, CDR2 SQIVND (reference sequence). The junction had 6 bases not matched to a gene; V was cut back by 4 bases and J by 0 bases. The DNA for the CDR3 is TGTGCCAGTAGTACAACAGGGGGCTGGACTAACTATGGCTACACCTTC. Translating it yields CASSTTGGWTNYGYTF.

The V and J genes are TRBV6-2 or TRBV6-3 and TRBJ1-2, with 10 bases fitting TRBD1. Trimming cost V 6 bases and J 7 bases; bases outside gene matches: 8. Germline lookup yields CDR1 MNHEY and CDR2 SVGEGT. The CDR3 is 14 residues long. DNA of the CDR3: TGTGCCAGCAGCGCCGGGACAGGGGTCTCTGGCTACACCTTC. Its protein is CASSAGTGVSGYTF.

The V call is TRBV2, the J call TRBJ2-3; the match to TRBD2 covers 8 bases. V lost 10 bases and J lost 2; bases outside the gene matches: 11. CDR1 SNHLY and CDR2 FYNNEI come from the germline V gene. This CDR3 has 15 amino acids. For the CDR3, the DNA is TGTGCCACCCCACCCTCAGCGGGAGACACAGATACGCAGTATTTT. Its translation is CATPPSAGDTDTQYF. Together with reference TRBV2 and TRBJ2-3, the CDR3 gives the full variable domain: EPEVTQTPSHQVTQMGQEVILRCVPISNHLYFYWYRQILGQKVEFLVSFYNNEISEKSEIFDDQFSVERPDGSNFTLKIRSTKLEDSAMYFCATPPSAGDTDTQYFGPGTRLTVL.

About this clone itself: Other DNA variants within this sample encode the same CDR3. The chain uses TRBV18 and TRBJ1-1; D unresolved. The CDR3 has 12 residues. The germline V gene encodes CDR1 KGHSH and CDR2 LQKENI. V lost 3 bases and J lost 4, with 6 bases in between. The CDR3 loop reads CASSPAGTEAFF. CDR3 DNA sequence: TGTGCCAGCTCACCGGCGGGCACTGAAGCTTTCTTT.

For the CDR3, the DNA is TGTGCCAGCAGTTACTCAGACAGGGGACGGGAAGAGACCCAGTACTTC. Translated, it gives CASSYSDRGREETQYF. This chain connects TRBV6-5 to TRBJ2-5; TRBD1 agrees at 8 bases. The length of the CDR3 is 16 residues. Per germline, CDR1 MNHEY and CDR2 SVGAGI. V lost 0 bases and J lost 3; bases outside the gene matches: 6.

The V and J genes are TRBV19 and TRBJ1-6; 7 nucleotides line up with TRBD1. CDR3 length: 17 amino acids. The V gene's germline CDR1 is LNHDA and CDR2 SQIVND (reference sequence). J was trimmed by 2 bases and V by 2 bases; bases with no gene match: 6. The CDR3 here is CASSIRGTATYNSPLHF. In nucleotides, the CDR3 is TGTGCCAGTAGTATACGGGGGACAGCAACCTATAATTCACCCCTCCACTTT.

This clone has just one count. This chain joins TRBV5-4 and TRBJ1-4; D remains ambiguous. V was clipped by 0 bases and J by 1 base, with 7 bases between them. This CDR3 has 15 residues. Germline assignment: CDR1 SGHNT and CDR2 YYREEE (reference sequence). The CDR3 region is CASSLGRGTNEKLFF. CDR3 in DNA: TGTGCCAGCAGCTTGGGAAGAGGAACTAATGAAAAACTGTTTTTT.

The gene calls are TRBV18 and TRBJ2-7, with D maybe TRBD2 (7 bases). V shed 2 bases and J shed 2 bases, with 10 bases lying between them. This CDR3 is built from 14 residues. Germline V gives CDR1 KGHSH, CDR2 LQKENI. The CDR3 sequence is CASSPAGAPYEQYF. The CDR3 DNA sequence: TGTGCCAGCTCACCAGCGGGGGCCCCCTACGAGCAGTACTTC.

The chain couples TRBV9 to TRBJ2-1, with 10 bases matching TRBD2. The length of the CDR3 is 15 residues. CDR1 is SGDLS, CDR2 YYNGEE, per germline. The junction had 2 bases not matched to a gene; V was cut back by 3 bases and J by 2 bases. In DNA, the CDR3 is TGTGCCAGCAGCGGAACTAGCGGGGCCTACAATGAGCAGTTCTTC. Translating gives CASSGTSGAYNEQFF.

The CDR3 DNA sequence: TGTGCCAGCAGCCCAGGGGAGTATGGCTACACCTTC. As protein: CASSPGEYGYTF. The gene calls are TRBV5-5 and TRBJ1-2, with a tentative D call TRBD1 (6 bases). V shed 4 bases and J shed 5 bases, with 9 bases lying between them. This CDR3 contains 12 residues. In germline, CDR1 is SGHKS, CDR2 YYEKEE (reference sequence).

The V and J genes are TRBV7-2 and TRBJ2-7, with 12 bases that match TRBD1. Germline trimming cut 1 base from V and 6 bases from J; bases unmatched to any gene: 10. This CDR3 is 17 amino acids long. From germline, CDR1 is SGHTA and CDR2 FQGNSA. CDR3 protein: CASSLGGTGGKNIEQYF. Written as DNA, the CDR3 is TGTGCCAGCAGCTTAGGAGGGACAGGGGGCAAGAACATCGAGCAGTACTTC.

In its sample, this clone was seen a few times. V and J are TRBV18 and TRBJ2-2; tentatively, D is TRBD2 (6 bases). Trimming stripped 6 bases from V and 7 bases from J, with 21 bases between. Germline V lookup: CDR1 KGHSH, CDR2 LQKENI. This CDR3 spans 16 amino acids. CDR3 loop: CASSERPTGRSGELFF. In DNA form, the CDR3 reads TGTGCCAGCTCGGAGCGGCCAACGGGGAGGAGCGGGGAGCTGTTTTTT. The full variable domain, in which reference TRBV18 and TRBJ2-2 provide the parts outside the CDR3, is NAGVMQNPRHLVRRRGQEARLRCSPMKGHSHVYWYRQLPEEGLKFMVYLQKENIIDESGMPKERFSAEFPKEGPSILRIQQVVRGDSAAYFCASSERPTGRSGELFFGEGSRLTVL.

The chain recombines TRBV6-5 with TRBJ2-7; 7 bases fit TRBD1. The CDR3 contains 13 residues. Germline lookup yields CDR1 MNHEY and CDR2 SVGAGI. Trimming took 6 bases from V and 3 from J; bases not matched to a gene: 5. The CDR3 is CASSQGQLYEQYF. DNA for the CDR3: TGTGCCAGCAGCCAGGGACAGCTCTACGAGCAGTACTTC.

The CDR3 sequence: CASSPRYQETQYF. The CDR3 region has the DNA TGTGCCAGCAGCCCGCGGTACCAAGAGACCCAGTACTTC. This chain joins TRBV14 and TRBJ2-5; D unclear. The ends were cut back, 4 bases at V and 0 bases at J, with 6 bases in the middle. This CDR3 spans 13 amino acids. In germline, CDR1 is SGHDN, CDR2 FVKESK.